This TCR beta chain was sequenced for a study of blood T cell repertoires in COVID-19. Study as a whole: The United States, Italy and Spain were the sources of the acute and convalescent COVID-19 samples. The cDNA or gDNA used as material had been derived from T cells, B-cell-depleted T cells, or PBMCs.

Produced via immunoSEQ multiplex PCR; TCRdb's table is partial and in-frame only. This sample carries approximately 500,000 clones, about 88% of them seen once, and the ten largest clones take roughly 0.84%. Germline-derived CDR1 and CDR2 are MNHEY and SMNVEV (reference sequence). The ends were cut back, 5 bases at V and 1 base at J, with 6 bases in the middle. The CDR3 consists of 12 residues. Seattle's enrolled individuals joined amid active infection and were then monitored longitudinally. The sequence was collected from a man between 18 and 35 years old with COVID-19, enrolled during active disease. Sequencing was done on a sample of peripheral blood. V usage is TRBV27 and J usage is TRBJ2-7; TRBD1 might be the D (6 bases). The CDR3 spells CASSTGSYEQYF. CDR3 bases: TGTGCCAGCAGTACAGGGTCCTACGAGCAGTACTTC.